These 22 T cell receptor beta chains share one sample of origin, sequenced in a study of cytomegalovirus exposure and HLA in healthy donors. The table came from immunoSEQ multiplex PCR; TCRdb's copy has only in-frame clones and leaves some out. This table holds 200,000 to 250,000 clones, approximately 88% found once. The sequenced material came from PBMCs. Every receptor here comes from a woman in her twenties or thirties in good health and CMV-seropositive.

J is TRBJ1-1 and V is TRBV11-3; TRBD1 aligns across 8 bases. The CDR3 has 13 residues. V lost 7 bases and J lost 10; bases outside the gene matches: 11. Germline-derived CDR1 and CDR2 are SGHNT and YENEEA. The CDR3 spells CASKRQGSDGAFF. The CDR3 DNA reads TGTGCCAGCAAACGACAGGGGTCGGATGGAGCTTTCTTT.

J is TRBJ1-1 and V is TRBV11-3, with unresolved D. V dropped 1 base and J dropped 9 bases, with 12 bases sitting between them. Germline lookup yields CDR1 SGHNT and CDR2 YENEEA. The CDR3 runs 13 residues. CDR3 loop: CASSLGVDRQAFF. CDR3 in DNA: TGTGCCAGCAGCTTAGGGGTCGACCGCCAAGCTTTCTTT.

The CDR3 region is CASSFRGWGVSEQYF. CDR3 in DNA: TGTGCCAGCAGTTTCAGGGGGTGGGGTGTTTCGGAGCAGTACTTC. This chain links TRBV27 with TRBJ2-7; 7 bases agree with TRBD1. The length of the CDR3 is 15 residues. Unmatched junction bases numbered 12, after V lost 3 bases and J lost 7 bases. CDR1 is MNHEY, CDR2 SMNVEV, per germline (reference sequence).

This clone was recorded once. The J gene is TRBJ2-7, the V gene TRBV27; 10 nucleotides line up with TRBD1. CDR3 size: 15 residues. The germline CDR1 and CDR2 sequences are MNHEY and SMNVEV (reference sequence). V shed 2 bases and J 4 bases; nucleotides not matched to a gene: 5. The chain's CDR3 is CASSLRTGGTYEQYF. CDR3 nucleotide sequence: TGTGCCAGCAGTTTAAGGACAGGGGGAACGTACGAGCAGTACTTC.

The chain links TRBV6-1 to TRBJ2-1; D is perhaps TRBD1 or TRBD2 (5 bases each). The germline V gene has CDR1 MNHNS and CDR2 SASEGT. The CDR3 has 14 residues. The V and J ends lost 6 bases and 6 bases respectively, with 15 bases between them. The CDR3 sequence: CASSSPGDGNEQFF. As DNA, the CDR3 is TGTGCCAGCAGCTCTCCCGGGGACGGCAATGAGCAGTTCTTC.

This chain joins TRBV6-5 and TRBJ2-2; unclear D gene. Germline V gene data show CDR1 as MNHEY and CDR2 as SVGAGI. V was pared by 0 bases and J by 6 bases, with 5 bases between. The CDR3 has 13 residues. This CDR3 is CASSYSYAGELFF. The DNA of the CDR3 is TGTGCCAGCAGTTACTCGTATGCCGGGGAGCTGTTTTTT.

This rearrangement joins TRBV11-1 to TRBJ1-1; no clear D gene. The CDR3 runs 17 residues. Trimming removed 1 base at V and 5 bases at J, with 20 bases between. CDR1 is SGHAT and CDR2 is FQDESV in the germline V gene (reference sequence). The CDR3: CASSLDTAPGTVTEAFF. The CDR3 DNA is TGTGCCAGCAGCTTAGATACGGCGCCGGGTACCGTTACTGAAGCTTTCTTT.

This chain connects TRBV28 to TRBJ2-5; D unresolved. CDR1 and CDR2 from the germline V gene are MDHEN and SYDVKM. The CDR3 loop spans 16 amino acids. With 6 bases removed from V and 2 bases from J, the gap between germline ends came to 19 bases. CDR3 DNA sequence: TGTGCCAGCAGGCCGCATTTGCAGGTACGGCAAGAGACCCAGTACTTC. Translation: CASRPHLQVRQETQYF.

The V gene is TRBV7-3, the J gene TRBJ2-7; D may correspond to TRBD1 or TRBD2 (6 bases each). Trimming cost V 3 bases and J 6 bases, with 18 bases left between them. The CDR3 extends over 15 amino acids. Germline loops: CDR1 SGHTA, CDR2 FQGTGA. CDR3 sequence: CASSFGRQEGSEQYF. CDR3 bases: TGTGCCAGCAGCTTCGGTAGACAGGAGGGGTCCGAGCAGTACTTC.

This clone came up once. The rearrangement links TRBV7-2 to TRBJ2-3; D is uncertain. CDR3 length: 14 amino acids. V was pared by 3 bases and J by 4 bases, with 11 bases between. Germline V gene data show CDR1 as SGHTA and CDR2 as FQGNSA. The CDR3 loop is CASSFVHLPDTQYF. The CDR3 nucleotides read TGTGCCAGCAGCTTTGTACATCTACCAGATACGCAGTATTTT.

The V and J genes are TRBV4-3 and TRBJ1-2; D remains ambiguous. The germline V gene has CDR1 LGHNA and CDR2 YSLEER. V was shortened by 0 bases and J by 2 bases, with 10 bases between the two germline ends. There are 15 residues in the CDR3. CDR3 in amino acids: CASSQEMALNYGYTF. As DNA, the CDR3 is TGCGCCAGCAGCCAAGAAATGGCGCTCAACTATGGCTACACCTTC.

The chain combines TRBV6-5 with TRBJ1-1; no reliable D call. The CDR3 extends over 15 amino acids. Between the trimmed V and J ends, which lost 4 bases and 2 bases, there was a span of 14 bases. Germline-derived CDR1 and CDR2 are MNHEY and SVGAGI. CDR3 DNA: TGTGCCAGCAGTTCCGACACAGCCCCTAACACTGAAGCTTTCTTT. It codes for CASSSDTAPNTEAFF.

This clone appeared a few times. The chain combines TRBV7-2 with TRBJ1-5, with D maybe TRBD1 (6 bases). This CDR3 comprises 17 residues. The ends were cut back, 4 bases at V and 2 bases at J, with 18 bases in the middle. Germline V gene lookup returns CDR1 SGHTA and CDR2 FQGNSA. CDR3 residues: CASSSGAGVFRNQPQHF. The DNA of the CDR3 is TGTGCCAGCAGCTCGGGGGCGGGAGTGTTTCGCAATCAGCCCCAGCATTTT.

Comment on this clone: At the DNA level, this CDR3 is encoded by other sequences in the same sample as well. The chain employs TRBV30 and TRBJ2-7; 7 nucleotides align to TRBD1. The J segment lost 0 bases and the V segment lost 2 bases, leaving 7 bases of the junction unmatched. The CDR3 contains 15 residues. Germline-derived CDR1 and CDR2 are GTSNPN and SVGIG (reference sequence). CDR3 DNA: TGTGCCTGGAGTCCAGGGACAGATAGCTCCTACGAGCAGTACTTC. Translated: CAWSPGTDSSYEQYF.

This chain joins TRBV28 and TRBJ2-3; possibly TRBD1 for D (6 bases). CDR1 and CDR2 from the germline V gene are MDHEN and SYDVKM. V was shortened by 4 bases and J by 8 bases, with 19 bases between the two germline ends. CDR3 length: 15 residues. The DNA for the CDR3 is TGTGCCAGCAGTTCCCCCCAGACAGGTCGAGGTACGCAGTATTTT. Translated: CASSSPQTGRGTQYF.

This clone occurred once. The chain recombines TRBV11-2 with TRBJ2-7, with 9 bases matching TRBD2. This CDR3 has 17 residues. The germline V gene has CDR1 SGHAT and CDR2 FQNNGV. V was pared by 1 base and J by 0 bases, with 7 bases of the junction left unmatched. The CDR3 nucleotides are TGTGCCAGCAGCTTAGTATGGTTAGCGGGGGTCTCCTACGAGCAGTACTTC. Translated, it gives CASSLVWLAGVSYEQYF.

The chain couples TRBV18 to TRBJ2-7; D possibly corresponds to TRBD2 (6 bases). The CDR3 runs 13 residues. With 3 bases removed from V and 7 bases from J, the gap between germline ends came to 13 bases. Germline assignment: CDR1 KGHSH and CDR2 LQKENI. The CDR3 here is CASSPGGEGEQYF. For the CDR3, the DNA is TGTGCCAGCTCACCTGGCGGGGAAGGAGAGCAGTACTTC.

The J gene is TRBJ2-7, the V gene TRBV10-3, with 8 bases matching TRBD2. Unmatched junction bases numbered 6, after V lost 0 bases and J lost 5 bases. Per germline, CDR1 ENHRY and CDR2 SYGVKD. The CDR3 has 15 residues. The CDR3 here is CAISESSGSIDEQYF. CDR3 sequence (DNA): TGTGCCATCAGTGAGTCAAGCGGGAGTATCGACGAGCAGTACTTC.

This chain joins TRBV4-2 and TRBJ2-1; D is ambiguous. V gave up 3 bases and J gave up 7 bases, with 10 bases separating them. Per the germline V gene, CDR1 is LGHNA and CDR2 is YNFKEQ. The CDR3 runs 13 residues. The chain's CDR3 is CASSHDDGNEQFF. Written as DNA, the CDR3 is TGTGCCAGCAGCCATGACGACGGTAATGAGCAGTTCTTC.

This clone was observed once. The chain combines TRBV29-1 with TRBJ1-4; no firm D call. This CDR3 is 13 amino acids long. CDR1 and CDR2 from the germline V gene are SQVTM and ANQGSEA. Trimming removed 5 bases from V and 3 bases from J, with 10 bases in between. The CDR3 region is CSVTGLSNEKLFF. The DNA of the CDR3 is TGCAGCGTTACGGGTCTCTCTAATGAAAAACTGTTTTTT. Together with reference TRBV29-1 and TRBJ1-4, the CDR3 gives the full variable domain: SAVISQKPSRDICQRGTSLTIQCQVDSQVTMMFWYRQQPGQSLTLIATANQGSEATYESGFVIDKFPISRPNLTFSTLTVSNMSPEDSSIYLCSVTGLSNEKLFFGSGTQLSVL.

The rearrangement uses TRBV29-1 and TRBJ2-1; 10 bases are shared with TRBD2. The J segment lost 0 bases and the V segment lost 2 bases, leaving 7 bases of the junction unmatched. Looked up from germline, CDR1 is SQVTM and CDR2 is ANQGSEA. This CDR3 region has 17 residues. The CDR3 region has the DNA TGCAGCGTTGAACTGGCTAGCGGGAGTATCTCCTACAATGAGCAGTTCTTC. Its protein product is CSVELASGSISYNEQFF.

The V call is TRBV9, the J call TRBJ1-1; D unclear. V was trimmed by 1 base and J by 3 bases, leaving 7 bases between them. CDR3 length: 13 residues. In germline, CDR1 is SGDLS, CDR2 YYNGEE. This chain's CDR3 is CASSVNLDTEAFF. As DNA, the CDR3 is TGTGCCAGCAGCGTAAACCTTGACACTGAAGCTTTCTTT.